This note documents a single T cell receptor (beta chain) sequence. The record originates from a study of blood T cell repertoires in COVID-19. Study summary: Sample material is recorded as cDNA or gDNA derived from T cells, B-cell-depleted T cells, or PBMCs.

After removal of 2 bases from V and 0 bases from J, the junction contained 4 bases not matched to a gene. The length of the CDR3 is 16 residues. Germline V gives CDR1 MNHEY, CDR2 SVGAGI. Using immunoSEQ multiplex PCR, the repertoire was profiled, and TCRdb retains in-frame clones only, with some absent. Among about 190,000 clones listed, nearly 90% were seen once. This sequence joins TRBV6-5 and TRBJ2-7; 10 positions match TRBD2. The TCR sequence derives from a man in his 60s with active or convalescent COVID-19. Sequencing was carried out using peripheral blood. The CDR3 nucleotides read TGTGCCAGCAGTTACCCGCCTAGCGGGGGCTCCTACGAGCAGTACTTC. This sequence encodes CASSYPPSGGSYEQYF.